Below, 9 T cell receptor beta chains from the same sample are listed, as sequenced in a study of blood T cell repertoires in COVID-19. Produced via immunoSEQ multiplex PCR; TCRdb's table is partial and in-frame only. The table includes around 81,000 clones, approximately 80% detected once. Input material: peripheral blood. These TCRs come from a human donor in a cohort sampled during active COVID-19.

The rearrangement joins TRBV11-2 to TRBJ2-5; 10 bases agree with TRBD2. The CDR3 contains 17 residues. Germline CDR1 and CDR2: SGHAT and FQNNGV. V dropped 4 bases and J dropped 1; count of bases not matched to a gene: 9. CDR3 coding DNA: TGTGCCAGCAGCTCCGGTGGGCTAGCGGGAGCCCAAGAGACCCAGTACTTC. Translating gives CASSSGGLAGAQETQYF.

This chain links TRBV4-3 with TRBJ2-1, with D tentatively TRBD2 (7 bases). CDR1 is LGHNA and CDR2 is YSLEER in the germline V gene. V was pared by 6 bases and J by 3 bases, with 18 bases between. This CDR3 contains 16 residues. CDR3 nucleotides: TGCGCCAGCAGTCGCGCCCGCGGGGGCCTCTACAATGAGCAGTTCTTC. As protein: CASSRARGGLYNEQFF.

This CDR3 is CASSLALGGPGGELFF. The CDR3 DNA follows: TGTGCCAGCAGCTTAGCCCTCGGGGGGCCTGGCGGGGAGCTGTTTTTT. This chain links TRBV7-3 with TRBJ2-2; the D gene is possibly TRBD2 (7 bases). CDR3 size: 16 residues. The V gene lost 2 bases and the J gene lost 7 bases, with 17 bases spanning the gap. CDR1 SGHTA and CDR2 FQGTGA come from the germline V gene.

This clone was recorded only once. This chain connects TRBV5-1 to TRBJ1-1; possibly TRBD1 for D (5 bases). Germline lookup yields CDR1 SGHRS and CDR2 YFSETQ. V was pared by 0 bases and J by 6 bases, with 12 bases between. The CDR3 has 14 amino acids. This CDR3 is CASSLEAGRSEAFF. CDR3 DNA: TGCGCCAGCAGCTTGGAGGCAGGGAGGTCTGAAGCTTTCTTT.

DNA for the CDR3: TGTGCCAGTAGTACGAGCCGACAGACAGATACGCAGTATTTT. This codes for CASSTSRQTDTQYF. The chain couples TRBV19 to TRBJ2-3, with TRBD1 as a possible D gene (5 bases). Germline V gene sequence: CDR1 LNHDA, CDR2 SQIVND (reference sequence). The length of the CDR3 is 14 residues. V shed 4 bases and J shed 3 bases, with 11 bases lying between them. The full variable domain, rest sourced from reference TRBV19 and TRBJ2-3, is DGGITQSPKYLFRKEGQNVTLSCEQNLNHDAMYWYRQDPGQGLRLIYYSQIVNDFQKGDIAEGYSVSREKKESFPLTVTSAQKNPTAFYLCASSTSRQTDTQYFGPGTRLTVL.

The gene calls are TRBV4-3 and TRBJ2-1; D may be TRBD1 (6 bases). The length of the CDR3 is 13 residues. V shed 3 bases and J shed 10 bases, with 13 bases lying between them. Per the germline V gene, CDR1 is LGHNA and CDR2 is YSLEER. Here the CDR3 DNA reads TGCGCCAGCAGCCAGCTTACCGACAGGGAGCAGTTCTTC. It translates to CASSQLTDREQFF.

The DNA for the CDR3 is TGCGCCAGCAGCTTGGCCGGAGGTAGCTCTGGGGCCAACGTCCTGACTTTC. Translating it yields CASSLAGGSSGANVLTF. The genes are TRBV5-1 and TRBJ2-6; D possibly corresponds to TRBD2 (5 bases). CDR1 and CDR2 (germline): SGHRS, YFSETQ. This CDR3 spans 17 amino acids. The ends were cut back, 0 bases at V and 0 bases at J, with 10 bases in the middle.

The gene calls are TRBV2 and TRBJ2-1, with TRBD2 as a possible D gene (6 bases). In germline, CDR1 is SNHLY, CDR2 FYNNEI. There are 14 residues in the CDR3. V gave up 8 bases and J gave up 6 bases, with 17 bases separating them. CDR3 protein: CASRSGETTNEQFF. DNA for the CDR3: TGTGCCAGCCGATCGGGAGAGACAACCAATGAGCAGTTCTTC.

The chain couples TRBV30 to TRBJ2-2; 8 bases fit TRBD1. Per the germline V gene, CDR1 is GTSNPN and CDR2 is SVGIG (reference sequence). The CDR3 runs to 15 residues. V dropped 2 bases and J dropped 2; count of bases not matched to a gene: 4. The CDR3 nucleotides read TGTGCCTGGAGTCGACAGGGGATTAACACCGGGGAGCTGTTTTTT. As protein: CAWSRQGINTGELFF.